This T cell receptor (beta chain) comes out of a study of prognosis after radiotherapy for stage I lung cancer. About the research overall: More than eleven cases involved newly diagnosed primary stage I lung tumors, and roughly 5 involved oligometastatic NSCLC subsequent to surgical resection of the primary tumor.

General study points: With medians of around 10,000 versus 6,900, unique TCR clone counts fell after stereotactic body radiation therapy. Patients with and without metastases reportedly differed in TRBV and TRBJ gene usage frequencies.

Two-round multiplex PCR amplified TCR beta CDR3 from genomic DNA. Individual primers that were specific to each TRBV and TRBJ gene served in first-round PCR. TCRdb redid the calling of the multiplex PCR reads with MiXCR, one entry per CDR3 protein. The sample shows 14,000 or so distinct CDR3 sequences, 30% of them seen only once. The CDR3 is 16 amino acids. Germline CDR1 reads MNHNS; CDR2 reads SASEGT. Turning to this clonotype: The antigen is unknown. A read error may produce the germline difference seen at one junction end.

The sample was PBMCs, taken before or after stereotactic body radiation therapy (not recorded which). This TCR was sampled from a donor over 45 with non-small cell lung cancer. The V and J genes are TRBV6-1 and TRBJ2-1, with D perhaps assigned TRBD1 or TRBD2 (6 bases each). CDR3 bases: TGTGCCAGCGGCAAGCATCAGGGTGGAGGGGACAATGTGCAGTTCTTC. Amino acids: CASGKHQGGGDNVQFF.